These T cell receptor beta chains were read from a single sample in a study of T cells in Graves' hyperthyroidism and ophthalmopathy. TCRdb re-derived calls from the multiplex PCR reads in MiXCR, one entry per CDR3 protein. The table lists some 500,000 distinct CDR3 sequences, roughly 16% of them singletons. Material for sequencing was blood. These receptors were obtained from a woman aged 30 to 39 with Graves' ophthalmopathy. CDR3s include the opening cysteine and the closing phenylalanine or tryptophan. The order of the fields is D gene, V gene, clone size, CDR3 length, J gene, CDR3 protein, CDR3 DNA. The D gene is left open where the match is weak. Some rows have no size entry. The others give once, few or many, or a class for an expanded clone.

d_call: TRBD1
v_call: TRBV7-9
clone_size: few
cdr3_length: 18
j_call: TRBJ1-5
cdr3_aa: CASSLVQGGTSQNQPQHF
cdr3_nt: TGTGCCAGCAGCTTAGTACAGGGGGGGACCTCCCAGAATCAGCCCCAGCATTTT

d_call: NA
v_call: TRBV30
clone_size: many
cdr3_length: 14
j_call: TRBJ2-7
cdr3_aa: CAWGLGATTGEQYF
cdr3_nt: TGTGCCTGGGGGCTCGGGGCAACGACGGGGGAGCAGTACTTC

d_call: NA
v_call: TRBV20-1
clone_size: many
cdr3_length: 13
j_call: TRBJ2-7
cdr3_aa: CSARVQSFYEQYF
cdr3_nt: TGCAGTGCTAGGGTTCAGAGTTTCTACGAGCAGTACTTC

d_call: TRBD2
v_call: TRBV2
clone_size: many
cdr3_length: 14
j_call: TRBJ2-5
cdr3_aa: CASSALAGGETQYF
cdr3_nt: TGTGCCAGCAGCGCCCTAGCGGGAGGAGAGACCCAGTACTTC

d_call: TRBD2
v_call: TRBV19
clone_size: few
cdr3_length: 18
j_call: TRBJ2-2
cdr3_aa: CASSRDKLAGLNTGELFF
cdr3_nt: TGTGCCAGTAGCCGGGACAAACTAGCGGGCTTAAACACCGGGGAGCTGTTTTTT

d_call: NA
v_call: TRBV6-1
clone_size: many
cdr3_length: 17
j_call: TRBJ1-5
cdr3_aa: CASRPRGRTYSNQPQHF
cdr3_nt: TGTGCCAGCAGGCCCCGGGGGAGGACGTATAGCAATCAGCCCCAGCATTTT

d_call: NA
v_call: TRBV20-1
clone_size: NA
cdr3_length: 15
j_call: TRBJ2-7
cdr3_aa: CSASQGNYGRDEQYF
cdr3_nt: TGCAGTGCTAGTCAGGGGAACTATGGAAGAGACGAGCAGTACTTC

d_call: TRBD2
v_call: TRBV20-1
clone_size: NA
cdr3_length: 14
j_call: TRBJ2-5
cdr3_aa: CSAPTSGRQETQYF
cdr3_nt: TGCAGTGCTCCTACTAGCGGGAGGCAAGAGACCCAGTACTTC

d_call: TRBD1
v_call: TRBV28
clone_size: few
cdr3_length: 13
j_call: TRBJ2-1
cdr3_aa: CASTSDRGNEQFF
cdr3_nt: TGTGCCAGCACCTCGGACAGGGGTAATGAGCAGTTCTTC

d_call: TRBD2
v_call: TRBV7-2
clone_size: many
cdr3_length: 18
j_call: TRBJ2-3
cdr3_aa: CASSLVDTSSGITDTQYF
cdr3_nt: TGTGCCAGCAGCTTAGTGGACACCTCTAGCGGAATCACAGATACGCAGTATTTT

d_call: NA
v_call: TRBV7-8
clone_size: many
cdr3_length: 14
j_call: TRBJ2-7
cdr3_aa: CASSLTEVGYEQYF
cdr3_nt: TGTGCCAGCAGCTTAACCGAGGTGGGCTACGAGCAGTACTTC

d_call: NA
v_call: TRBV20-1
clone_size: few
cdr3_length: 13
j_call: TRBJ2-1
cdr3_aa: CSARNPSNNEQFF
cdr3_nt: TGCAGTGCTAGAAACCCTAGCAACAATGAGCAGTTCTTC

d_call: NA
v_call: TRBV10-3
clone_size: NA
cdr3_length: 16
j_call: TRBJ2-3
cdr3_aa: CAISEFKGGGTDTQYF
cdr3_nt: TGTGCCATCAGTGAGTTTAAGGGCGGGGGCACAGATACGCAGTATTTT

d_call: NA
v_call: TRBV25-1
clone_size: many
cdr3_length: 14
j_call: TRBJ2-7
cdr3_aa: CASSPRQGDYEQYF
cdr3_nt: TGTGCCAGCAGTCCACGGCAGGGTGACTACGAGCAGTACTTC

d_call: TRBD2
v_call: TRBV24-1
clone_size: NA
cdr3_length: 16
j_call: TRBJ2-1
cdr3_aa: CATSDLGLAGVGEQFF
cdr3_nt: TGTGCCACCAGTGATTTAGGGCTAGCGGGAGTGGGTGAGCAGTTCTTC

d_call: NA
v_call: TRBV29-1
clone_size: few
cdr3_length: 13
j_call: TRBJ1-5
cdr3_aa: CSISRDVGQPQHF
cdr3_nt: TGCAGCATAAGCCGGGACGTCGGACAGCCCCAGCATTTT

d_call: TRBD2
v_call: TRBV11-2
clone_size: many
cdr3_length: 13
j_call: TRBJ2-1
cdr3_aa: CAATSGRGNEQFF
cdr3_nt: TGTGCAGCTACTAGCGGGAGAGGGAATGAGCAGTTCTTC